This T cell receptor (beta chain) was sequenced during a study of blood T cell repertoires in COVID-19 (dated by TCRdb to the early 2020s). Context from the whole study: The collaborator samples originated in the United States, Italy and Spain and spanned the acute and convalescent phases of COVID-19. The repertoires were made available in a free public database intended to serve as a resource for research on the immune response to SARS-CoV-2. Subjects who had been exposed to COVID-19, were actively infected with it, or had recovered from it provided the deeply sampled blood TCRbeta repertoires that made up the dataset. Where available, HLA class I and class II types were taken from metadata supplied by the sample provider and were not determined by assay-based typing. The prospective study material was composed of cDNA or gDNA derived from T cells, B-cell-depleted T cells, or PBMCs. The samples were drawn from the first 160 participants of the ongoing ImmuneRACE study and from 1,254 subjects provided by 6 global collaborators. The sample metadata nearly always contained a de-identified subject ID, COVID-19 status, age in years and sex. The study at large found these results: The amount of clinical and demographic metadata varied by source and participant and was provided uncurated.

Enrolling through a virtual design, the prospective study's participants ranged in age from roughly 18 to 100 years and lived across some 22 United States geographic areas. In the prospective study, participants were assigned to cohorts based on the clinical history participants reported in a screening survey and a study questionnaire. For ImmuneRACE Cohort 3, a participant was defined as recovered based on two consecutive negative NP/OP PCR tests, clearance by a healthcare professional, or resolution of symptoms. Each participant in the prospective study had whole blood, serum and a nasopharyngeal or oropharyngeal swab collected by mobile phlebotomists. Prospective study participants could optionally give additional blood draws and questionnaires over an approximately two-month period. Before DNA extraction, prospective study blood samples were shipped either frozen or at room temperature. TCRbeta CDR3 regions were amplified from genomic DNA by means of the immunoSEQ Assay, a bias-controlled multiplex PCR. Per the source publication's procedure: Within the assay, amplification of reference gene primers was used to estimate how many nucleated cells each sample contained. To quantify the absolute abundance of each unique TCRbeta CDR3 rearrangement, sequence reads were collapsed and filtered. For each sample, productive Simpson clonality was calculated by taking the square root of Simpson's diversity index across productive rearrangements. The table comes from immuneACCESS by way of TCRdb, which keeps in-frame sequences with V and J called. Part of the clones is missing from these tables; in studies checked, under half for an unresolved V gene and the rest for unknown reasons. V and J calls and clone size are copied from that table; D and trimming were computed from the DNA. The sample includes some 340,000 clones, with over 80% observed a single time. Of the sample, about 5% falls within the top ten clones.

V and J lose 9 bases and 2 bases, and a span of 10 bases separates them. Inclusive of the bounding cysteine and phenylalanine, the CDR3 is 12 residues long. The only DNA kept is the CDR3, 36 bases in frame from the first base. The germline V gene encodes CDR1 SEHNR and CDR2 FQNEAQ (reference sequence). Regarding this clone: Its antigen remains undetermined. Base qualities were left out, and no much larger clone turns up one base away.

The rearranged chain carries TRBV7-9 and TRBJ1-1; the D gene identity is not certain. The sample was PBMCs or T cells enriched from blood (not recorded which). This clonotype was sampled from a woman aged 50 to 60 who had recovered from COVID-19. Read as DNA, the sequence is TGTGCCAGTCGAGCAGGCAACACTGAAGCTTTCTTT. It codes for CASRAGNTEAFF.